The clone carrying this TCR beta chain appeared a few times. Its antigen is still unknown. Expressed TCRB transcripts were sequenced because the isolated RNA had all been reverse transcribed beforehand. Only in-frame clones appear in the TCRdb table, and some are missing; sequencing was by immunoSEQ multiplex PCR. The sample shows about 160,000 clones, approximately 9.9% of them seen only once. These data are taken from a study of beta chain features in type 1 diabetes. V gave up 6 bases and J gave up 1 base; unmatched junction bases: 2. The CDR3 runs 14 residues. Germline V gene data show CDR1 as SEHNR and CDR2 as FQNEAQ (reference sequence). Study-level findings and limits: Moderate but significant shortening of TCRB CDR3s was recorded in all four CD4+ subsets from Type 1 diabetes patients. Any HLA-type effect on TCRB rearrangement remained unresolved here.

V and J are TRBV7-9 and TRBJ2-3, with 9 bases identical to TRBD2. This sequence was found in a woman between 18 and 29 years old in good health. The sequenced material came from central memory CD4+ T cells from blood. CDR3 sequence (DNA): TGTGCCAGCAGTTGGACTAGCGGCACAGATACGCAGTATTTT. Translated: CASSWTSGTDTQYF.